This T cell receptor (beta chain) originates from a study of shared clonotypes between healthy human individuals. V shed 3 bases and J shed 3 bases, with 16 bases lying between them. This CDR3 is 15 amino acids long. Germline V lookup: CDR1 SGDLS, CDR2 YYNGEE. This clone showed up just once. In the naive CD8 group, cells lacked CD45RO and were positively selected for CCR7, so terminally differentiated effector memory CD45RA+ cells were left out. Execution of the assay was at deep level. Sequencing was performed with immunoSEQ multiplex PCR; in TCRdb, only in-frame clones are kept and a portion is missing. The table has approximately 600,000 clones, about 95% seen once.

The J gene is TRBJ2-7, the V gene TRBV9; maybe TRBD2 (6 bases). The TCR sequence derives from a woman aged 25 to 39 in good health. Source material: naive CD8+ T cells sorted from blood. The CDR3 DNA reads as TGTGCCAGCAGCGCGACGGACTATAACTTCTACGAGCAGTACTTC. Protein product: CASSATDYNFYEQYF.